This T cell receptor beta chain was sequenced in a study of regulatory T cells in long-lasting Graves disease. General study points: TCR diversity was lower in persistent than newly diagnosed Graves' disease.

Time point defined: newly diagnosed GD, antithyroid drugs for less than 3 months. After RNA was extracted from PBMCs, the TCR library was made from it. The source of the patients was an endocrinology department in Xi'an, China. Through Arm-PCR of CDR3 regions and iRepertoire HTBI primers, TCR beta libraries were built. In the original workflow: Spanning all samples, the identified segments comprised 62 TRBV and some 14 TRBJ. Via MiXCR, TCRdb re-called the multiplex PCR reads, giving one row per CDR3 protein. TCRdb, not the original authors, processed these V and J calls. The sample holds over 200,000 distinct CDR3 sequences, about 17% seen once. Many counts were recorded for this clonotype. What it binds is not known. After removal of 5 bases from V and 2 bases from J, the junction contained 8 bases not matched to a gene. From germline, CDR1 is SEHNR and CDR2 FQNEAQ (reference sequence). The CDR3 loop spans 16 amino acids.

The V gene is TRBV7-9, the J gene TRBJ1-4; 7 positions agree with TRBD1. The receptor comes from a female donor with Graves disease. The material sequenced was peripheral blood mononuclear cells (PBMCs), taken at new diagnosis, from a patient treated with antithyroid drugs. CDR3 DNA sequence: TGTGCCAGCAGCAAGGGACAGCAAAATACTAATGAAAAACTGTTTTTT. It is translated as CASSKGQQNTNEKLFF. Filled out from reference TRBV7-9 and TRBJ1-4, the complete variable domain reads DTGVSQNPRHKITKRGQNVTFRCDPISEHNRLYWYRQTLGQGPEFLTYFQNEAQLEKSRLLSDRFSAERPKGSFSTLEIQRTEQGDSAMYLCASSKGQQNTNEKLFFGSGTQLSVL.